The clone carrying this TCR beta chain appeared many times. This sample is drawn from a study of neurological immune-mediated disorders. TCRdb analysed the 5' RACE reads with MiXCR anew, one entry per CDR3 protein. The table lists nearly 30,000 distinct CDR3 sequences, about a sixth of them singletons, with roughly 4.5% in the top ten. Time point: technical triplicate 3. Sample: CD4+ T cells from blood. The clonotype was recovered from a female donor with HTLV-1-associated myelopathy (HAM/TSP).

CDR3 in amino acids: CAIQGPGGNKNIQYF. The CDR3 region has the DNA TGTGCCATCCAAGGACCCGGAGGAAACAAAAACATTCAGTACTTC. The chain uses TRBV6-5 and TRBJ2-4, with D possibly matching TRBD2 (5 bases). The CDR3 has 15 residues. Germline-derived CDR1 and CDR2 are MNHEY and SVGAGI. V lost 10 bases to trimming and J lost 3 bases, with 19 bases between them.